Below, 9 T cell receptor beta chains from the same sample are listed, as sequenced in a study of blood T cell repertoires in COVID-19. TCRdb keeps only in-frame clones here, not all; method: immunoSEQ multiplex PCR. The table lists about 200,000 clones, 75% to 90% of them singletons. The sample was PBMCs or T cells enriched from blood (not recorded which). These receptors were obtained from a man aged 30-40 years who had recovered from COVID-19.

The gene calls are TRBV5-1 and TRBJ2-2; TRBD2 matches 9 bases. CDR1 SGHRS and CDR2 YFSETQ come from the germline V gene. The V segment lost 4 bases and the J segment 1 base; nucleotides outside the gene matches: 8. The CDR3 runs to 17 residues. The CDR3 here is CASSLYPSGVNTGELFF. The CDR3 DNA is TGCGCCAGCAGCCTGTACCCTAGCGGGGTGAACACCGGGGAGCTGTTTTTT.

With regard to this clone: Other nucleotide sequences from this sample produce the same CDR3. The V call is TRBV12-3 or TRBV12-4, the J call TRBJ2-3, with unresolved D. This CDR3 spans 11 amino acids. The germline V and J ends were trimmed by 2 bases and 6 bases, with 3 bases remaining between them. This CDR3 is CASSLLDTQYF. The CDR3 coding sequence is TGTGCCAGCAGTTTACTCGATACGCAGTATTTT.

The V and J genes are TRBV5-4 and TRBJ2-7; D possibly corresponds to TRBD1 (5 bases). Germline V lookup: CDR1 SGHNT, CDR2 YYREEE (reference sequence). V lost 6 bases and J lost 3, with 7 bases in between. This CDR3 is built from 11 residues. Here the CDR3 DNA reads TGTGCCAGCAAAAGGGGCTACGAGCAGTACTTC. It encodes CASKRGYEQYF.

The chain is built from TRBV7-9 and TRBJ1-2; the match to TRBD1 covers 8 bases. The CDR3 is 13 amino acids. Trimming at V came to 5 bases and at J to 7 bases, leaving 6 bases not matched to a gene. Germline V CDR1 and CDR2: SEHNR, FQNEAQ (reference sequence). The DNA of the CDR3 is TGTGCCAGCAGCGAGACAGGGGTGACTGGCTACACCTTC. Translation: CASSETGVTGYTF.

The gene calls are TRBV6-5 and TRBJ2-2; unclear D gene. The CDR3 is made up of 14 amino acids. V gave up 6 bases and J gave up 2 bases, with 10 bases separating them. CDR1 and CDR2 (germline): MNHEY, SVGAGI. The CDR3 sequence is CASRPHLNTGELFF. For the CDR3, the DNA is TGTGCCAGCAGGCCACATCTTAACACCGGGGAGCTGTTTTTT.

Note on this clone: Other DNA sequences within the sample encode an identical CDR3. The chain is built from TRBV7-8 and TRBJ1-5; 9 nucleotides agree with TRBD1. J was trimmed by 3 bases and V by 3 bases; bases with no gene match: 6. Germline V lookup: CDR1 SGHVS, CDR2 FQNEAQ. The CDR3 loop spans 16 amino acids. Here the CDR3 reads CASSLPGQGSNQPQHF. The CDR3 nucleotides read TGTGCCAGCAGCTTGCCGGGACAGGGATCCAATCAGCCCCAGCATTTT.

This chain connects TRBV9 to TRBJ2-7; 10 nucleotides line up with TRBD2. This CDR3 comprises 16 residues. The V segment lost 4 bases and the J segment 2 bases; nucleotides outside the gene matches: 9. Germline V gene data show CDR1 as SGDLS and CDR2 as YYNGEE. The CDR3 DNA reads TGTGCCAGCAGCCCGAGACCCACTAGCGGGGCCTACGAGCAGTACTTC. Amino acids: CASSPRPTSGAYEQYF.

This chain links TRBV27 with TRBJ2-3; TRBD2 matches 9 bases. CDR1 and CDR2 from the germline V gene are MNHEY and SMNVEV (reference sequence). The ends lost 3 bases at V and 2 bases at J; junction bases unmatched: 12. The CDR3 length is 18 residues. In DNA, the CDR3 is TGTGCCAGCAGTTTTGAAGGGATAGCGGGGGAGTTCACAGATACGCAGTATTTT. It translates to CASSFEGIAGEFTDTQYF.

This rearrangement joins TRBV7-9 to TRBJ2-7, with D perhaps TRBD2 (5 bases). Germline V lookup: CDR1 SEHNR, CDR2 FQNEAQ (reference sequence). Trimming left V 1 base short and J 4 bases short, with 23 bases between. This CDR3 has 18 amino acids. CDR3 DNA: TGTGCCAGCAGCTTAGGACGGGGAACGCGGTCGGTAGGGTACGAGCAGTACTTC. Its protein product is CASSLGRGTRSVGYEQYF.